The 8 T cell receptor beta chains below come from one sample, sequenced in a study of radiotherapy plus CTLA-4 blockade in lung cancer. The data were produced by immunoSEQ multiplex PCR, yet TCRdb's version contains in-frame clones alone and is incomplete. The sample consists of more than 75,000 clones, around 83% of them appearing once. The source was peripheral blood, collected from a patient treated with radiotherapy plus ipilimumab. The origin of the receptors is a human donor with non-small cell lung cancer that progressed on radiotherapy plus ipilimumab.

J is TRBJ2-7 and V is TRBV7-6, with D perhaps TRBD1 (6 bases). V lost 0 bases and J 4 bases, leaving 13 bases between the germline ends. CDR1 SGHVS and CDR2 FNYEAQ come from the germline V gene. CDR3 length equals 15 residues. CDR3 nucleotide sequence: TGTGCCAGCAGCTTAGCGCAGGGGCAGTGGTACGAGCAGTACTTC. The encoded protein is CASSLAQGQWYEQYF. Full variable domain (missing parts from reference TRBV7-6 and TRBJ2-7): GAGVSQSPRYKVTKRGQDVALRCDPISGHVSLYWYRQALGQGPEFLTYFNYEAQQDKSGLPNDRFSAERPEGSISTLTIQRTEQRDSAMYRCASSLAQGQWYEQYFGPGTRLTVT.

Worth noting for this clone: A read error may explain this, as a much larger clone is one base away. V is TRBV4-1 and J is TRBJ2-2; 9 nucleotides align to TRBD2. CDR3 length: 14 amino acids. V was pared by 7 bases and J by 5 bases, with 5 bases of the junction left unmatched. CDR1 is MGHRA and CDR2 is YSYEKL in the germline V gene. The chain's CDR3 is CASKVAGETGELFF. The CDR3 DNA reads as TGCGCCAGCAAGGTAGCGGGAGAGACCGGGGAGCTGTTTTTT.

The rearrangement joins TRBV4-2 to TRBJ2-1; perhaps TRBD2 as D (5 bases). This CDR3 region has 15 residues. CDR1 LGHNA and CDR2 YNFKEQ come from the germline V gene. Trimming left V 5 bases short and J 7 bases short, with 18 bases between. The CDR3, as DNA: TGTGCCAGCAGCGAAGCCGCGGGCTTGGGGAATGAGCAGTTCTTC. Translated: CASSEAAGLGNEQFF.

V gene TRBV27 combines with J gene TRBJ1-5; no firm D call. The CDR3 is made up of 13 amino acids. V was cut by 5 bases and J by 3 bases, with 8 bases left in between. Germline-derived CDR1 and CDR2 are MNHEY and SMNVEV (reference sequence). CDR3 protein: CASSENINQPQHF. The CDR3 DNA reads as TGTGCCAGCAGTGAGAATATCAATCAGCCCCAGCATTTT.

Only a few counts were recorded for this clone. V usage is TRBV5-1 and J usage is TRBJ1-3; D is undetermined. The V and J ends lost 4 bases and 1 base respectively, with 12 bases between them. The CDR3 is 15 residues long. Germline assignment: CDR1 SGHRS and CDR2 YFSETQ. The CDR3 DNA reads TGCGCCAGCAGCCTCCTTTCGGGGTCTGGAAACACCATATATTTT. It specifies CASSLLSGSGNTIYF.

The rearrangement links TRBV5-8 to TRBJ2-2; D is perhaps TRBD1 (5 bases). The V gene's germline CDR1 is SGHTS and CDR2 YDEGEE. Trimming pared 4 bases from V and 5 bases from J, leaving 15 bases between. This CDR3 spans 15 amino acids. CDR3 DNA sequence: TGTGCCAGCAGCGGACCAGGGCGGAGTACCGGGGAGCTGTTTTTT. Its translation is CASSGPGRSTGELFF.

V is TRBV5-1 and J is TRBJ1-1; D gene uncertain. Germline V gene sequence: CDR1 SGHRS, CDR2 YFSETQ. The CDR3 contains 14 residues. Trimming cost V 1 base and J 3 bases, with 10 bases left between them. The CDR3 DNA follows: TGCGCCAGCAGCTTGAACGGGAGGGACACTGAAGCTTTCTTT. Its protein is CASSLNGRDTEAFF.

The rearrangement uses TRBV10-3 and TRBJ1-1; D ambiguous. CDR1 and CDR2 (germline): ENHRY, SYGVKD. Trimming pared 2 bases from V and 1 base from J, leaving 5 bases between. The CDR3 is 13 amino acids. The CDR3 DNA is TGTGCCATCAGTGAGGCAGCGAACACTGAAGCTTTCTTT. Protein sequence: CAISEAANTEAFF.